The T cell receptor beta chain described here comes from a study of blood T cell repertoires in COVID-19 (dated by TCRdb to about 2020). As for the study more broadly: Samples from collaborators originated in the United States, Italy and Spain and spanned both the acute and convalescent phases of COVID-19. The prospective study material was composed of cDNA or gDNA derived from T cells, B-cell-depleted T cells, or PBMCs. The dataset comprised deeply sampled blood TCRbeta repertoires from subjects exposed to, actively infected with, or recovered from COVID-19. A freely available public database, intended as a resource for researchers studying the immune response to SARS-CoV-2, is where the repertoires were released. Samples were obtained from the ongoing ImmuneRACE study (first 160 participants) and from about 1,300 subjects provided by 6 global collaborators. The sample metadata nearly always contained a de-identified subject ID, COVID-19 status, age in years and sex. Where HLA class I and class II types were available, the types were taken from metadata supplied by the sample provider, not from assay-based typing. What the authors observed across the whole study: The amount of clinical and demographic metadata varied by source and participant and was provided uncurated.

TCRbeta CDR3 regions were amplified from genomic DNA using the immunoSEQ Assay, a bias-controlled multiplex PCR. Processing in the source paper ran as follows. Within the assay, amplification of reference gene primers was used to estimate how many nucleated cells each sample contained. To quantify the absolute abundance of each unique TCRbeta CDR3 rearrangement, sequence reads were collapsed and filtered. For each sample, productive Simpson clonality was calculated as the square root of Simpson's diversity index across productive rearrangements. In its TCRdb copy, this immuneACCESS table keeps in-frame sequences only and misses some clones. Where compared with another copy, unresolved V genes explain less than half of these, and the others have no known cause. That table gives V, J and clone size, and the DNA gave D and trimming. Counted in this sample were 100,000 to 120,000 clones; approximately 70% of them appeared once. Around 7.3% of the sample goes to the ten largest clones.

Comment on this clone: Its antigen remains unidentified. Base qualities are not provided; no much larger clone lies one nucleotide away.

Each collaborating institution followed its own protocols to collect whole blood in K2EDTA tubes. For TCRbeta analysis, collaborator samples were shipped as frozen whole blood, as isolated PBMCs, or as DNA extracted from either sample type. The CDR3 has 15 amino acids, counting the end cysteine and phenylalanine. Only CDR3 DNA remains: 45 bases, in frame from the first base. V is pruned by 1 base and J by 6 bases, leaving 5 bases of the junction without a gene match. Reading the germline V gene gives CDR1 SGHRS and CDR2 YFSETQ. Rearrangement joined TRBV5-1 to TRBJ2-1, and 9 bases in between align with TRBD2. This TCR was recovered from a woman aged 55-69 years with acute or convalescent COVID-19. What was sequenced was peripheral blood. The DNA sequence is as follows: TGCGCCAGCAGCTTGATGGTAGCGGGGGTCAATGAGCAGTTCTTC. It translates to CASSLMVAGVNEQFF. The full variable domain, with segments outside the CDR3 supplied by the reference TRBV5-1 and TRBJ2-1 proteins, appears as KAGVTQTPRYLIKTRGQQVTLSCSPISGHRSVSWYQQTPGQGLQFLFEYFSETQRNKGNFPGRFSGRQFSNSRSEMNVSTLELGDSALYLCASSLMVAGVNEQFFGPGTRLTVL.